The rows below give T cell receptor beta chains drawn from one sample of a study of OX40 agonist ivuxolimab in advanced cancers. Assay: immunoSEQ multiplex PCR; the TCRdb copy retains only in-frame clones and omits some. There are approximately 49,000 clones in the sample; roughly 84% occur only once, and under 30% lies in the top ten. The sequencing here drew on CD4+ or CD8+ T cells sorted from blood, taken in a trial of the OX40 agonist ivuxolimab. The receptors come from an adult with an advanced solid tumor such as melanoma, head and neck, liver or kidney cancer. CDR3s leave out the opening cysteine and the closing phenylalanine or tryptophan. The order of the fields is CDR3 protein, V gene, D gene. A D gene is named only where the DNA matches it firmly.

ASTPDGIGFYEQY	TRBV6-1	NA
ASSLDSGANQPQH	TRBV7-2	NA
RGDTQY	TRBV5-5	NA
AWSIPLQGATNEKLF	TRBV30	TRBD1
ATSRIGGGQIYLNTEAF	TRBV15	NA
ASTPAGSGNTIY	TRBV28	NA
ATAGLSYT	TRBV19	NA
ASSWGNYEQY	TRBV13	NA
ASKGVWDTEAF	TRBV5-1	NA
ASSESYEQY	TRBV10-1	NA
ASSSLQGAFDFAF	TRBV6-5	TRBD1
ASSFAGATGELF	TRBV7-9	TRBD2
ASSVGVAGSYEQY	TRBV9	TRBD2
ASSLEVRAGAPYEQF	TRBV7-8	TRBD2
SVEDRGLAAFNEQF	TRBV29-1	TRBD2
ATSRGVQGTHNEQF	TRBV15	NA
ASTLLSGSSYEQY	TRBV27	NA
ASGPSADNSPLH	TRBV6-1	NA
ASSLSGNQPQH	TRBV7-9	NA
ASSQDGGYEQY	TRBV4-3	NA
AISEDVNSPLH	TRBV10-3	NA
ASISGAGSGQPQH	TRBV6-1	NA
ASSGTGLNSPLH	TRBV7-9	TRBD1
SVGEGGEQY	TRBV29-1	TRBD2
ASSLQGTGARSGANVLT	TRBV27	TRBD1
ASSLAWGQPQH	TRBV7-8	NA
SAQPETQY	TRBV20-1	NA
ASSLEGSDHEQY	TRBV13	NA
ASPPPGTVEEETQY	TRBV5-1	TRBD1
ASSRGLAVETQY	TRBV4-3	TRBD2
ACQDLNEKLF	TRBV30	NA
ASSQQNNEQF	TRBV4-2	NA
ASSPKTGPIPKLF	TRBV7-9	NA
ASSQHGGNREQY	TRBV4-3	NA
ASSQDALGGREQF	TRBV4-3	NA
ASSPVEMNTGELF	TRBV11-2	NA
ASSESDESTDTQY	TRBV6-1	NA
ASSYSFPSVTGELF	TRBV6-6	NA
ASSPGGGQPQH	TRBV6-1	TRBD1
ASSLSGVPGEQY	TRBV5-4	TRBD2
ASSTRGSLPYEQY	TRBV13	NA
ASSQEGPSESSYEQY	TRBV7-9	NA
ASSLGDREQF	TRBV7-9	NA
ASSLTPYNEQF	TRBV7-9	NA